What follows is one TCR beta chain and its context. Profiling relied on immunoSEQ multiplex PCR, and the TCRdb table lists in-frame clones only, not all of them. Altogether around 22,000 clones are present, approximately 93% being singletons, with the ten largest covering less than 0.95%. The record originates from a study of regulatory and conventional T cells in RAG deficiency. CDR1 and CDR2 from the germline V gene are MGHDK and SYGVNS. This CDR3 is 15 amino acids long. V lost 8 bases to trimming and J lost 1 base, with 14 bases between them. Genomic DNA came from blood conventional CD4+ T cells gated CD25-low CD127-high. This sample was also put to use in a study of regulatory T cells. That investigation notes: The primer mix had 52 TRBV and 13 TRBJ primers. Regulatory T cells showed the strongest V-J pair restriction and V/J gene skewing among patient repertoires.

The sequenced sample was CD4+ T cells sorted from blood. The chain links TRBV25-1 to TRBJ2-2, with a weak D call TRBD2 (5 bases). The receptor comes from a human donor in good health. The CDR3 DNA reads TGTGCCAGCTCTCGAGGACTGTTGAACACCGGGGAGCTGTTTTTT. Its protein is CASSRGLLNTGELFF.